The entry that follows covers one T cell receptor beta chain sequence. The antigen this receptor binds is unknown. The sample holds no much larger clone one base away, and base qualities are not on file. This sample stems from a study of cytomegalovirus exposure and HLA in healthy donors (dated by TCRdb to about 2017). Broadly, across the study: An earlier analysis of fewer than 750 of the donors reported approximately 300 Gb of sequence data and about 120 million unique TCR beta sequences obtained from around 190 million T cells. An early release that covered about 600 HLA-typed donors contained 250 to 350 gigabases of sequencing data and tens of millions of unique TCR sequences. Of the approximately 400 genotyped donors, roughly 80% were placed in the genetic ancestry cluster associated with self-reported Caucasian donors. The aim of the study was to test whether cataloging public T cell receptors could identify signatures of past pathogen exposure. The study used immunosequencing to profile the T cell repertoires of 600 to 850 subjects and linked those repertoires to cytomegalovirus serostatus. Along with the approximately 670-subject first cohort, a separate validation cohort of around 120 different subjects was used. High-throughput TCR immunosequencing, statistical association of individual TCRs with disease status, and machine learning were combined to predict cytomegalovirus infection status. A later analysis re-examined previously published TCR beta repertoires from 610 or so donors and added high-resolution HLA genotyping to investigate patterns of TCR occurrence. Rather than using new phenotypic data, the later analysis identified candidate immune exposures from TCR beta sequences and from how often those sequences occurred across donors. An earlier analysis of several hundred of the donors applied high-throughput TCR beta sequencing to assess whether each TCR beta V gene segment acted as functional or pseudogenic. Donor age, sex, ethnicity and CMV serostatus were compiled alongside the repertoire data. Genome-wide SNP genotypes for about 65% of the 666 donors were used in a later genetic analysis, which treated that subset as a discovery cohort. Every repertoire in the discovery cohort had been generated on one and the same sequencing platform. HLA typing included class I and class II loci at four-digit resolution. The number of typed donors differed by locus: 629-630 for A, B, C, DRB1 and DQB1; approximately 520 for DQA1; some 610 for DPA1; and around 490 for DPB1. A handful of DR-DQ haplotypes were handled as single units for association and clustering because linkage in the cohort was strong. Among around 400 genotyped donors of the cohort, an average of approximately 240,000 unique TCR beta nucleotide sequences were sequenced per donor, roughly 20% of them non-productive. Study-wide conclusions, independent of this receptor: In vitro tests confirmed that a few of the cytomegalovirus-associated TCR beta chains recognize cytomegalovirus antigens. A later analysis associated about 18,000 TCR beta sequences with specific HLA alleles at a false discovery rate of 0.05. Broadly in line with IMGT annotations, most TCR beta V segments showed up in productive rearrangements about 87% or about 30% of the time in an earlier analysis of around 600 of the donors. Most TCR sequences were seen in very few donors, while some public TCRs were found in many individuals. According to a later analysis, TCR association rates differed among HLA loci, with DRB1 alleles showing the most associated TCRs and HLA-C alleles showing the fewest. A later analysis found that most CMV-associated TCR beta chains appeared HLA-restricted, with HLA associations seemingly driven largely by CMV exposure. A later genetic analysis associated a missense DCLRE1C variant with V-gene and J-gene trimming of TCR beta chains, and an independent cohort replicated the association. A cluster of highly shared sequence variants was judged likely to represent a technical artifact of the sequencing pipeline. When HLA alleles, especially DR and DQ, strongly co-occurred, TCR associations were difficult to assign to individual alleles. The earlier analysis of a few hundred of the donors excluded 15 to 20 rarely observed V segments, including chromosome 9 orphons, because counts were too low. Correlated functional status among segregating V segments might reflect linkage disequilibrium, but an unknown experimental factor could not be ruled out. In a later analysis, HLA-associated TCR beta chains were found to be more clonally expanded and to have lower generation probabilities than equally common non-associated chains. The authors suggested that the approach could potentially be extended to other disease states and immunological phenotypes. According to a later genetic analysis, donors in an Asian-associated ancestry cluster had fewer N-insertions in productive TCRs than the approximately 710-donor mean. A further reported finding was that TCR beta sequences accurately predicted the HLA-A and HLA-B alleles for most subjects in the first cohort. Cytomegalovirus status was reported to be diagnosed by the classifier with high specificity and sensitivity in both the original and validation cohorts. Only TCR beta chains were sequenced in this cohort, and the absence of alpha or paired-chain data limited detectable features. According to a later analysis, parvovirus B19, influenza, CMV and Epstein-Barr virus appeared linked to several top co-occurrence clusters. HLA typing was unavailable for some donors at each locus, so association tests used only the typed subset. Roughly uniform sequencing depth across donors was assumed in presence/absence analyses, although this assumption may not hold. The only immune exposure information available for the cohort was CMV serostatus. The study listed approximately 150 TCR beta chains as associated with cytomegalovirus.

The cohort consisted of 666 healthy bone marrow donors. Cohort members were all nominally healthy when sampled, although unrecorded immune exposures were likely present. The donor tested CMV seropositive, placing the donor among the 289 seropositive members of the cohort. Each donor provided a peripheral blood sample, and peripheral blood mononuclear cells were used for TCR beta sequencing. The Qiagen DNeasy Blood Extraction Kit was used to extract genomic DNA from the blood cell samples. Libraries were prepared through the immunoSEQ multiplex PCR assay. For the multiplex PCR, a mixture combining 60 forward primers for TCR Vbeta segments and 13 reverse primers for TCR Jbeta segments was used. A multiplex PCR assay on genomic DNA amplified the CDR3 region of rearranged TCR beta genes. Amplified TCR beta libraries were sequenced as 87-base-pair reads on the Illumina HiSeq System. Regarding the original processing steps: Across the roughly 640 repertoires, a later analysis counted roughly 77 million unique TCR beta chains, some 11 million of which were shared by at least two donors. Raw reads were error-corrected and collapsed into unique sequences by a nearest-neighbor algorithm in which closely related sequences were merged to remove PCR and sequencing errors. V, D and J gene segments were assigned by aligning CDR3 sequences to IMGT reference sequences. For a sequence to be retained, at least a six-nucleotide match to both a V gene segment and a J gene segment was required. A rearrangement counted as productive if the CDR3 had no stop codons and remained in frame with V and J, and every other rearrangement counted as non-productive. CDR3 was defined by IMGT convention, running from the second conserved V-encoded cysteine to the conserved J-encoded phenylalanine. In an earlier analysis of just under 600 of the donors, sequences lacking an unambiguous match to a single V gene segment were excluded. An earlier analysis of 587 of the donors classified V segments as functional when productive rearrangements were above 56.7% and as segregating when the standard deviation between donors was above 5%. A statistical classification framework was developed to diagnose cytomegalovirus status using the catalog of TCR beta chain sequences. In a later analysis, TCR nucleotide sequences were compared against IMGT/GENE-DB human TR gene sequences so that V and J genes could be assigned. Using the TCRdist pipeline, a later analysis assigned CDR3 sequences along with most-parsimonious VDJ recombination scenarios. A later analysis defined each TCR beta chain by its CDR3 amino acid sequence plus V-gene family, and excluded reads lacking a unique V-gene family. As a way to deal with suspected cross-contamination and a sequencing artifact, a later analysis dropped nearly 600 nucleotide sequences that were highly shared and had low generation probability. In a later analysis, a clonal expansion index for each public chain was calculated from normalized within-repertoire ranks of inferred template counts. In a later analysis, generation probabilities were computed using a VDJ recombination model fitted to out-of-frame rearrangements, and the results were checked against IGoR. In a later analysis, hypergeometric tests were used to score TCR-TCR, TCR-HLA and TCR-CMV co-occurrence, with a repertoire-size bias correction applied to TCR pairs. A later analysis estimated false discovery rates by permuting HLA or CMV assignments 20 times. In a later analysis, co-occurring TCRs were grouped with DBSCAN, and TCRdist sequence similarity was added when clustering was performed within HLA-allele-positive subsets. Repertoires with fewer than 30,000 or more than 120,000 public chains were left out of co-occurrence clustering, as were several repertoires with anomalous nucleotide sharing. The table comes from immuneACCESS by way of TCRdb, which keeps in-frame sequences with V and J called. Part of the clones is missing from these tables; in studies checked, under half for an unresolved V gene and the rest for unknown reasons. V, J and clone size are those of that table, while D and trimming were read from the DNA. The sample yields about 190,000 clones; around 80% were counted once. The ten largest clonotypes hold about 5.7% of the sample.

Sample: PBMCs. The sequence was obtained from a middle-aged man in good health and CMV-seropositive.

The DNA sequence is TGTGCCAGTAGGGACAGGGGAGGGGGCACTGAAGCTTTCTTT. Translated, this gives CASRDRGGGTEAFF. The sequence links TRBV19 to TRBJ1-1; 9 central nucleotides agree with TRBD1. The CDR3 covers 14 residues, taking in both the cysteine and the phenylalanine. The DNA shown is the 42-base CDR3, in frame from base 1. The junction shows trimming of 6 bases on V and 4 bases on J, and the gene matches do not reach 6 bases of it. From the germline V gene (reference sequence), CDR1 is LNHDA and CDR2 is SQIVND.